This is a list of T cell receptor beta chains from one sample in a study of T-cell memory formation after mild COVID-19. TCRdb ran MiXCR on the 5' RACE reads and lists one entry per CDR3 protein. This table has 250,000 to 300,000 distinct CDR3 sequences, roughly 15% appearing once. Sequencing was done on a sample of PBMCs or a T cell subset sorted from them (not recorded which). These receptor sequences come from a man younger than 35 who had mild COVID-19 (a few samples of this study predate the infection). Cell type and time point are not known. Each CDR3 is given with its conserved first and last residue. Each record gives: D gene, J gene, V gene, clone size, CDR3 protein, CDR3 DNA. The D gene is left open where the match is weak. Clone size, where shown, is once, few, many, or a class for clones that have expanded.

TRBD1,TRBJ1-2,TRBV7-2,few,CASSLGGTGGAIYGYTF,TGTGCCAGCAGCTTAGGGGGAACAGGGGGCGCAATCTATGGCTACACCTTC
TRBD1,TRBJ1-4,TRBV4-1,few,CASSQPTGTATNEKLFF,TGCGCCAGCAGCCAACCCACGGGGACAGCAACTAATGAAAAACTGTTTTTT
TRBD1,TRBJ1-1,TRBV5-1,few,CASSLDPAGQGAEAFF,TGCGCCAGCAGCTTGGATCCGGCCGGCCAGGGGGCTGAAGCTTTCTTT
NA,TRBJ1-1,TRBV20-1,many,CSATRPEVTEAFF,TGCAGTGCTACCCGCCCGGAGGTGACTGAAGCTTTCTTT
NA,TRBJ2-7,TRBV20-1,NA,CSASKQGGDEQYF,TGCAGTGCTAGTAAACAGGGAGGCGACGAGCAGTACTTC
NA,TRBJ1-2,TRBV7-2,few,CASSLISNYGYTF,TGTGCCAGCAGCTTAATATCCAACTATGGCTACACCTTC
TRBD2,TRBJ2-3,TRBV6-4,many,CASSESGGATDTQYF,TGTGCCAGCAGTGAAAGCGGGGGGGCCACAGATACGCAGTATTTT
NA,TRBJ2-7,TRBV27,many,CASSSYEQYF,TGTGCCAGCAGTTCCTACGAGCAGTACTTC
NA,TRBJ2-6,TRBV25-1,few,CASSERGTGANVLTF,TGTGCCAGCAGTGAAAGGGGTACTGGGGCCAACGTCCTGACTTTC
NA,TRBJ2-5,TRBV7-2,few,CASRTSNWETQYF,TGTGCCAGCAGAACTAGTAACTGGGAGACCCAGTACTTC
TRBD2,TRBJ2-1,TRBV7-2,few,CASSLRPRGDEQFF,TGTGCCAGCAGCTTACGTCCGCGGGGGGATGAGCAGTTCTTC
TRBD2,TRBJ2-1,TRBV20-1,NA,CSARDDSGGYSNNEQFF,TGCAGTGCTAGAGATGATAGCGGGGGATACTCCAACAATGAGCAGTTCTTC
NA,TRBJ2-5,TRBV11-2,few,CASSRGGAANEETQYF,TGTGCCAGCAGCCGCGGGGGCGCAGCGAATGAAGAGACCCAGTACTTC
NA,TRBJ2-1,TRBV7-2,few,CASSFTGSGRNEQFF,TGTGCCAGCAGCTTCACAGGATCCGGTCGCAATGAGCAGTTCTTC
TRBD1,TRBJ2-1,TRBV7-9,NA,CASSLFGTGLGNEQFF,TGTGCCAGCAGCTTATTTGGGACAGGATTGGGCAATGAGCAGTTCTTC
TRBD2,TRBJ2-1,TRBV18,many,CASSPPQRGGGEQFF,TGTGCCAGCTCACCACCCCAGCGGGGGGGCGGTGAGCAGTTCTTC
NA,TRBJ2-1,TRBV18,few,CASSPIPAGEQFF,TGTGCCAGCTCACCGATACCAGCAGGGGAGCAGTTCTTC
TRBD1,TRBJ2-1,TRBV15,few,CATSSWTGWDSYNEQFF,TGTGCCACCAGCAGTTGGACAGGTTGGGACTCCTACAATGAGCAGTTCTTC
TRBD2,TRBJ2-5,TRBV5-1,NA,CASSLTGLAGTLRETQYF,TGCGCCAGCAGCCTAACGGGACTAGCGGGGACCTTGAGAGAGACCCAGTACTTC
TRBD1,TRBJ1-2,TRBV2,NA,CASSPGQVVYGYTF,TGTGCCAGCAGCCCGGGACAGGTTGTCTATGGCTACACCTTC
NA,TRBJ2-1,TRBV25-1,NA,CAGGDDNEQFF,TGTGCCGGCGGGGACGACAATGAGCAGTTCTTC
NA,TRBJ1-6,TRBV5-5,few,CASSSGTPGSPLHF,TGTGCCAGCAGCTCGGGGACACCCGGATCACCCCTCCACTTT
NA,TRBJ2-3,TRBV5-1,many,CASKSGGTDTQYF,TGCGCCAGCAAAAGCGGAGGCACAGATACGCAGTATTTT
NA,TRBJ1-4,TRBV5-6,NA,CASSTDTTGSVFF,TGTGCCAGCAGCACAGACACCACAGGGTCCGTGTTTTTT
NA,TRBJ2-1,TRBV12-3/TRBV12-4,many,CASSLFASNEQFF,TGTGCCAGCAGTTTATTCGCGAGCAATGAGCAGTTCTTC
NA,TRBJ2-1,TRBV7-2,NA,CASSLVGGGRYNEQFF,TGTGCCAGCAGCTTAGTAGGTGGGGGCCGATACAATGAGCAGTTCTTC
NA,TRBJ2-1,TRBV25-1,NA,CASSEPQTRNEQFF,TGTGCCAGCAGTGAACCTCAGACTAGAAATGAGCAGTTCTTC
NA,TRBJ2-6,TRBV5-1,few,CASSSGTGANVLTF,TGCGCCAGCAGTTCGGGGACTGGGGCCAACGTCCTGACTTTC
NA,TRBJ2-2,TRBV18,NA,CATSTERSPNTGELFF,TGTGCCACTTCGACCGAGAGGTCACCTAACACCGGGGAGCTGTTTTTT
NA,TRBJ2-5,TRBV12-3/TRBV12-4,few,CASTPYGEETQYF,TGTGCCAGCACCCCCTACGGGGAGGAGACCCAGTACTTC
NA,TRBJ2-5,TRBV6-6,NA,CASSAEGGEETQYF,TGTGCCAGCAGCGCGGAGGGGGGGGAAGAGACCCAGTACTTC
TRBD2,TRBJ2-7,TRBV6-5,NA,CASRTGGYEQYF,TGTGCCAGCAGAACGGGGGGGTACGAGCAGTACTTC
TRBD1,TRBJ1-5,TRBV2,NA,CASRQGSMGNQPQHF,TGTGCCAGCAGACAGGGGTCAATGGGCAATCAGCCCCAGCATTTT
NA,TRBJ2-7,TRBV27,NA,CASSLRDRVIYEQYF,TGTGCCAGCAGTTTACGGGACCGGGTCATCTACGAGCAGTACTTC
NA,TRBJ2-5,TRBV12-3/TRBV12-4,many,CASSRGFRQETQYF,TGTGCCAGCAGTAGAGGGTTCCGCCAAGAGACCCAGTACTTC